The subject of this entry is one TCR beta chain. The antigen this receptor binds is unknown. There are no base qualities to consult, and no much larger clone falls within one base. The CDR3 regions of human TCRbeta chains were subjected to immunosequencing. The authors' analysis ran thus. Repertoire TCRs were matched against a reference library of SARS-CoV-2-specific TCRs generated with the MIRA antigen-specificity platform. Breadth was defined as the fraction of unique TCRs that were SARS-CoV-2-associated, and depth was defined as the fraction of total T cells that were SARS-CoV-2-associated. Using the MIRA data, every spike-specific TCR was mapped to the spike region that the TCR reacted to and assigned to either a CD4 or a CD8 class. Log10-transformed breadth and depth values were compared by one-way ANOVA with Sidak's multiple comparisons tests. This immuneACCESS table, as held by TCRdb, lists in-frame sequences with V and J called but not all clones. Of the missing ones, under half trace to an unresolved V gene in checked studies; the others have no known cause. V and J calls and clone size are given by that table; D and trimming were obtained from the DNA. The sample profile shows about 130,000 clones; about 90% of them were found once. The ten largest account for approximately 2% of the sample.

This entry comes from a study of T cell responses to AZD1222 COVID-19 vaccine (dated by TCRdb to the early 2020s). Some background on the complete study: A total of 230 to 250 trial participants underwent TCR sequencing, of whom under 220 had received two doses of AZD1222 and some 25 had received two doses of the MenACWY control vaccine. Trial participants were enrolled into age subgroups of 18-55, 56-69 and 70-plus years, which contained around 150, 29 and 61 TCR-sequenced participants, respectively. Overall study results and their limits: Conclusions about previously exposed vaccinees were limited because only 5 or 6 AZD1222 recipients were SARS-CoV-2 seropositive at baseline. Spike-specific TCR breadth and depth rose significantly after two AZD1222 doses compared with day 0 and with MenACWY recipients. No day 14 peak-response samples were available, so repertoires were characterized only after the peak T cell response. Reportedly, almost half of the unique spike-specific TCRs recognized epitopes lying outside the regions that are mutated in the B.1.351 and B.1.1.7 variants. The 56-69-year group was small, and its depth increase did not reach significance, likely because of low power. Most participants were white British and females outnumbered males, and the authors suggested that clonal diversity may have been underestimated. Vaccine-associated CD4 TCRs spanned the whole spike protein, with dominant responses in regions 160-218 and 743-854.

The sample's time point label, in plain terms: about 28 days (+/-7) after the second vaccine dose. AZD1222 recipients whose second dose came at about 4 weeks and those whose second dose came at about 12 weeks were combined into one group, since spike-specific TCR depth and breadth did not differ between the two schedules. Samples from vaccinated people were obtained from the UK trials COV001 and COV002, which included a single-blind randomized controlled phase 2/3 trial of AZD1222 (ChAdOx1 nCoV-19) in healthy adults. For TCRbeta chain sequencing, PBMC samples were collected from trial participants at day 0 and at day 28 after the second dose. Relative to germline, V is 1 base shorter and J is 5 bases shorter, with 8 bases between their ends. From the cysteine through the phenylalanine, the CDR3 covers 13 amino acids. Kept here is only the CDR3 DNA, which spans 39 bases and is read in frame from base 1. CDR1 and CDR2 are read off the germline V gene as MDHEN and SYDVKM.

The sequence was collected from an adult who received the AZD1222 COVID-19 vaccine. The chain is assembled from TRBV28 and TRBJ1-2; the D gene cannot be named for sure. The sample here was peripheral blood, taken 28 days after the second AZD1222 dose. The DNA is as follows: TGTGCCAGCAGTTTATTGGGAGAGTATGGCTACACCTTC. Translated, it gives CASSLLGEYGYTF.